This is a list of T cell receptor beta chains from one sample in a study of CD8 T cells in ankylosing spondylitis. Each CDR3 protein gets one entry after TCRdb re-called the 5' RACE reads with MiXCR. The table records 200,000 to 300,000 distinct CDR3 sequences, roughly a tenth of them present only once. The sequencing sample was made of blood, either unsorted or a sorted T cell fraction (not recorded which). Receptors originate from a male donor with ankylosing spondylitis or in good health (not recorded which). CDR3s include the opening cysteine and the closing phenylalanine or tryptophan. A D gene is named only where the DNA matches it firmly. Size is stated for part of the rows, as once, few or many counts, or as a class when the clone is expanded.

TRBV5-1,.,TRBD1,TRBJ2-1,TGCGCCAGCAGATCGGACTCAGGGGGCTTCAATGAGCAGTTCTTC,CASRSDSGGFNEQFF
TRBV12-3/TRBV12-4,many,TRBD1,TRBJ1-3,TGTGCCAGCAGTACTACCGGGACAGGGGTTGGAAACACCATATATTTT,CASSTTGTGVGNTIYF
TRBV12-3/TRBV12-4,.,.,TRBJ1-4,TGTGCCAGCAGTTTAACTAGAGTCGGGAGCTCTGAAAAACTGTTTTTT,CASSLTRVGSSEKLFF
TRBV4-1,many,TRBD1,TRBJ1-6,TGCGCCAGCAGCTCCCGCGGGACAGCCAATTCACCCCTCCACTTT,CASSSRGTANSPLHF
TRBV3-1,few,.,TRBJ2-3,TGTGCCAGCAGCCGAGACTGGGTCGTGCGTACGCAGTATTTT,CASSRDWVVRTQYF
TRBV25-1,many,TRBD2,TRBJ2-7,TGTGCCAGCAGTGACGGACTAGCGGGGGCCGTCGCCTACGAGCAGTACTTC,CASSDGLAGAVAYEQYF
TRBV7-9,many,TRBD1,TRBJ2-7,TGTGCCAGCAGCCCACAACAGACAGGGGCCGAGCAGTACTTC,CASSPQQTGAEQYF
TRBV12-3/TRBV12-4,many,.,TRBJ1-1,TGTGCCAGCAGTTACACTGAAGCTTTCTTT,CASSYTEAFF
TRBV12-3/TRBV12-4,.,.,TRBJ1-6,TGTGCCAGCAGTCCCCAGACAGGAGTAAGGAATTCACCCCTCCACTTT,CASSPQTGVRNSPLHF
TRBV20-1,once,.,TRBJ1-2,TGCAGTGCTAGAGATACGACCGGCTATGGCTACACCTTC,CSARDTTGYGYTF
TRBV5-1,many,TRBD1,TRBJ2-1,TGCGCCAGCAGATCTACAGGGGATGGGCAGTTCTTC,CASRSTGDGQFF
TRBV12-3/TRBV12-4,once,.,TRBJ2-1,TGTGCCAGCACATACAGCCTGAATGAGCAGTTCTTC,CASTYSLNEQFF
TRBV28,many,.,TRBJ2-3,TGTGCCAGCAGTTTGGGCCGGAACACAGATACGCAGTATTTT,CASSLGRNTDTQYF
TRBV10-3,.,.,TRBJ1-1,TGTGCCATCAGGCGCGGGGGCACTGAAGCTTTCTTT,CAIRRGGTEAFF
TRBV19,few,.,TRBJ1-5,TGTGCCAGTAGTAGAGAAGGGACCGAAGGCAATCAGCCCCAGCATTTT,CASSREGTEGNQPQHF
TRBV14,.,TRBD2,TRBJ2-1,TGTGCCAGCAGCCAATTTCGGGGGGTAGGATCCTACAATGAGCAGTTCTTC,CASSQFRGVGSYNEQFF
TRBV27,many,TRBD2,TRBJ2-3,TGTGCCAGCGGAACTCGGCTAGCGGGAGATACGCAGTATTTT,CASGTRLAGDTQYF
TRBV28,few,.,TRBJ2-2,TGTGCCAGCAGCTCCGGAGGGGAGGACACCGGGGAGCTGTTTTTT,CASSSGGEDTGELFF
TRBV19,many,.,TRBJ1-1,TGTGCCAGTACTAACCTTGGGAGCGACACTGAAGCTTTCTTT,CASTNLGSDTEAFF
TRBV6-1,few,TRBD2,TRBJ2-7,TGTGCCAGCGGCCTTAGCGGGAGGATGTACGAGCAGTACTTC,CASGLSGRMYEQYF
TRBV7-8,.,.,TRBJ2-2,TGTGCCAGCAGCTTAGTCGGGGGGCCCACCGGGGAGCTGTTTTTT,CASSLVGGPTGELFF
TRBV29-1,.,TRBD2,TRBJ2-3,TGCAGCGTTGACGTTCGATTCTCCCAGCGGGAGGGTGCCGGGGGCACAGATACGCAGTATTTT,CSVDVRFSQREGAGGTDTQYF
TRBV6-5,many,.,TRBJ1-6,TGTGCCAGCAGTTACGGCGGGAACGGATCACCCCTCCACTTT,CASSYGGNGSPLHF
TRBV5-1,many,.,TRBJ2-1,TGCGCCAGCAGCCGACTAAGTTCCTACAATGAGCAGTTCTTC,CASSRLSSYNEQFF
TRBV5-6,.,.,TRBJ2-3,TGTGCCAGCAGCTTGAGGTTCCTAGGCGCGGTGCGCACAGATACGCAGTATTTT,CASSLRFLGAVRTDTQYF
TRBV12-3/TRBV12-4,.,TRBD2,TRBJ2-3,TGTGCCAGCAGTTTTGTAGCGGGGGGGCTAGGTGATACGCAGTATTTT,CASSFVAGGLGDTQYF
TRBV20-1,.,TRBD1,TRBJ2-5,TGCAGTGCTGCATGGACAGGTCCACAAGAGACCCAGTACTTC,CSAAWTGPQETQYF
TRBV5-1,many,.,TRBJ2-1,TGCGCCAGCAGCTTGCAGGGCACCTACAATGAGCAGTTCTTC,CASSLQGTYNEQFF
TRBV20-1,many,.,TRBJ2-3,TGCAGTGCTAGAGACTTCGCCGGGGCGGGGGCGAGCACAGATACGCAGTATTTT,CSARDFAGAGASTDTQYF
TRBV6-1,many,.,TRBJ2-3,TGTGCCAGCAGCTCAAGGGTGGGCACAGATACGCAGTATTTT,CASSSRVGTDTQYF
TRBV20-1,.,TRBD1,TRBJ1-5,TGCAGTGCCACCGGGACAGGGGGAGATCAGCCCCAGCATTTT,CSATGTGGDQPQHF
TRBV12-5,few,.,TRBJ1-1,TGTGCTAGTGGTTATTGGACTACAGCGGTGGGGGAAGCTTTCTTT,CASGYWTTAVGEAFF
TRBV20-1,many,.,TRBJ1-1,TGCAGTGCTAGCGGTGGGGGATATACGAACACTGAAGCTTTCTTT,CSASGGGYTNTEAFF
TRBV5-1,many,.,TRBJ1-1,TGCGCCAGCATAGGAAGTTTACGGGGGGAAGCTTTCTTT,CASIGSLRGEAFF
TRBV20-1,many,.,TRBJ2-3,TGCAGTGGCGACAGGCCGGGCACAGATACGCAGTATTTT,CSGDRPGTDTQYF